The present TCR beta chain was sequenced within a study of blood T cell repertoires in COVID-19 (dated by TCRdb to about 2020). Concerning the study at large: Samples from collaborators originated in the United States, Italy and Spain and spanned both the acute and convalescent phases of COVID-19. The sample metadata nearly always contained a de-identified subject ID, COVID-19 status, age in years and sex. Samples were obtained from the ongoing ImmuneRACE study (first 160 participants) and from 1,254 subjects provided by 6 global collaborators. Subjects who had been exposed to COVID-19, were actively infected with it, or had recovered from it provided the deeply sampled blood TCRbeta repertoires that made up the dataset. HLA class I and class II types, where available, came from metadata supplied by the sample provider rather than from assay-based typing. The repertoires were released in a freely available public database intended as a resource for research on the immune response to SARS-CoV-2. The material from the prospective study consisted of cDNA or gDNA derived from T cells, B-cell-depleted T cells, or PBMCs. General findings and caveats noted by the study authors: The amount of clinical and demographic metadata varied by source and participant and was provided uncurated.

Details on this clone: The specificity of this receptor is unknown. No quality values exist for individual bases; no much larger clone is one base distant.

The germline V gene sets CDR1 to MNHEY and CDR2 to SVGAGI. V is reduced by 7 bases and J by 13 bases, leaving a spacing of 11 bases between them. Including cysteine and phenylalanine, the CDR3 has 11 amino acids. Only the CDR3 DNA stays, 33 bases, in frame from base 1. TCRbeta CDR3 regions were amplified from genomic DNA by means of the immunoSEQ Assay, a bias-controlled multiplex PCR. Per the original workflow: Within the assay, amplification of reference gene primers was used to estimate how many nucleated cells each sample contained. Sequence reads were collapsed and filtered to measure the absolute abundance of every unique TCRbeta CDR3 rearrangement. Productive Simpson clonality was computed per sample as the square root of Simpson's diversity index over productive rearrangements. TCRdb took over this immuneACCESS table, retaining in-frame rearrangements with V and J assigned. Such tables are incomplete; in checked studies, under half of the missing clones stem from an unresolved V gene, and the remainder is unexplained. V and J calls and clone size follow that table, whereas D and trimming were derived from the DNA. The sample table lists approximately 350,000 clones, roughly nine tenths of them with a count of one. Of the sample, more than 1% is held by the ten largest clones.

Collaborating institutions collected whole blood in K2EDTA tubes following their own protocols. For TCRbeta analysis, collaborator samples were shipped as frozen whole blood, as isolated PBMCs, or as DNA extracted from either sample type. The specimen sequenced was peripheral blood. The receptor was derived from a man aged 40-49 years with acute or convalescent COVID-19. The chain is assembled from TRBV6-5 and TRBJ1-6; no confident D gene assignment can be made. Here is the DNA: TGTGCCAGCATGGGTTTGGGCCCCCTCCACTTT. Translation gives CASMGLGPLHF.